The 7 T cell receptor beta chains below all came from one sample that was sequenced in a study of blood T cell repertoires in COVID-19. Here immunoSEQ multiplex PCR was the method, and the copy in TCRdb shows in-frame clones only, minus some. This table has about 24,000 clones, around four fifths appearing once. The sequencing sample was made of peripheral blood. These TCRs come from a human donor in a cohort sampled during active COVID-19.

This chain connects TRBV19 to TRBJ2-7; maybe TRBD2 (6 bases). From germline, CDR1 is LNHDA and CDR2 SQIVND (reference sequence). The germline V and J ends were trimmed by 2 bases and 1 base, with 12 bases remaining between them. The CDR3 is 15 residues long. CDR3 residues: CASSIRLATSYEQYF. The CDR3 region has the DNA TGTGCCAGTAGTATAAGGCTAGCGACTTCCTACGAGCAGTACTTC. Looking up the rest from reference TRBV19 and TRBJ2-7 gives the full variable domain: DGGITQSPKYLFRKEGQNVTLSCEQNLNHDAMYWYRQDPGQGLRLIYYSQIVNDFQKGDIAEGYSVSREKKESFPLTVTSAQKNPTAFYLCASSIRLATSYEQYFGPGTRLTVT.

The chain couples TRBV6-5 to TRBJ2-1, with a tentative D call TRBD2 (5 bases). CDR3 length: 15 amino acids. CDR1 and CDR2 (germline): MNHEY, SVGAGI. V dropped 6 bases and J dropped 7 bases, with 19 bases sitting between them. DNA for the CDR3: TGTGCCAGCAGGAACTCGTGGCTAGCCAGTAATGAGCAGTTCTTC. It is translated as CASRNSWLASNEQFF.

The chain has TRBV5-1 and TRBJ2-7; 10 bases match TRBD2. Trimming at V came to 5 bases and at J to 1 base, leaving 6 bases not matched to a gene. CDR1 is SGHRS, CDR2 YFSETQ, per germline. The CDR3 loop spans 15 amino acids. DNA of the CDR3: TGCGCCAGCAGTTTTGGGACTAGCGATTCCTACGAGCAGTACTTC. Translated, it gives CASSFGTSDSYEQYF.

The chain links TRBV5-8 to TRBJ2-1; a weak D match, TRBD2 (5 bases). The V end lost 4 bases, the J end lost 2 bases, and 10 bases lay between the germline ends. The germline CDR1 and CDR2 sequences are SGHTS and YDEGEE. The CDR3 runs 14 residues. CDR3 sequence: CASSRYGTYNEQFF. The CDR3, as DNA: TGTGCCAGCAGCCGATACGGGACCTACAATGAGCAGTTCTTC.

This chain joins TRBV7-2 and TRBJ1-2, with 9 bases identical to TRBD1. Germline CDR1 is SGHTA and CDR2 is FQGNSA. V gave up 1 base and J gave up 4 bases; unmatched junction bases: 4. The CDR3 loop spans 15 amino acids. The CDR3 loop reads CASSLEGTGLYGYTF. The CDR3 DNA is TGTGCCAGCAGCTTAGAAGGGACAGGGCTCTATGGCTACACCTTC.

Comments on this clone: One end of the junction varies from germline; a read error may be responsible. V usage is TRBV19 and J usage is TRBJ2-3, with 13 bases that match TRBD2. Germline CDR1 and CDR2: LNHDA and SQIVND (reference sequence). The CDR3 is 14 amino acids. Here the CDR3 DNA reads TGTGCCAGTAGTATGCGGACGGGACTAGCGGGGCTTTCTTTT. Translating it yields CASSMRTGLAGLSF.

This sequence joins TRBV29-1 and TRBJ2-5; no definite D call. Germline assignment: CDR1 SQVTM and CDR2 ANQGSEA. Between the trimmed V and J ends, which lost 4 bases and 7 bases, there was a span of 13 bases. The length of the CDR3 is 12 residues. The CDR3 region is CSVGQVEGTQYF. The CDR3 DNA is TGCAGCGTTGGGCAGGTGGAAGGGACCCAGTACTTC.